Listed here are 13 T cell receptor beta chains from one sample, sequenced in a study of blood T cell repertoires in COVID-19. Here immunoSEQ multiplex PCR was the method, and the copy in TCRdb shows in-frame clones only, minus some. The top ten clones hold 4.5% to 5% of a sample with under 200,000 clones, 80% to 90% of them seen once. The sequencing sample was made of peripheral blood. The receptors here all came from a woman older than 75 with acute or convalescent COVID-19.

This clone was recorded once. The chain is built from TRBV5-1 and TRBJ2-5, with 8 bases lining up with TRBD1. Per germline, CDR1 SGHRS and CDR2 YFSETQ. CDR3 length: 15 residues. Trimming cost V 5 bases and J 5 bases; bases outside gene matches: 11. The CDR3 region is CASSPGTGSGETQYF. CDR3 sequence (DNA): TGCGCCAGCAGTCCCGGGACAGGTTCGGGGGAGACCCAGTACTTC.

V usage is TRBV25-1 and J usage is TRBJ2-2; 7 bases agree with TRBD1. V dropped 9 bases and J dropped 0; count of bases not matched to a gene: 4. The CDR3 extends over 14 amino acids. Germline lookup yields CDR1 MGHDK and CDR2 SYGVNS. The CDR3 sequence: CASWGTANTGELFF. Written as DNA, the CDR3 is TGTGCCAGTTGGGGGACAGCGAACACCGGGGAGCTGTTTTTT.

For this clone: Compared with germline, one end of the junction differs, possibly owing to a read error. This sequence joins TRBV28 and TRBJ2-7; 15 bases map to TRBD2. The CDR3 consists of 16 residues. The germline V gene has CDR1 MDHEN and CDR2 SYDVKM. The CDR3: CASSFLGTSGRPGPDF. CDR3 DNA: TGTGCCAGCAGTTTCCTGGGGACTAGCGGGAGGCCGGGCCCAGACTTC.

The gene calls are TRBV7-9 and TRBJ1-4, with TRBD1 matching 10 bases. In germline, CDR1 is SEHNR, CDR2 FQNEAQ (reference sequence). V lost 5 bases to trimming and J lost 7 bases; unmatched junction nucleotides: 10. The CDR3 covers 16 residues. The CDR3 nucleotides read TGTGCCAGCAGCCGACAGGGGGCGACGGGAATTGAAAAACTGTTTTTT. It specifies CASSRQGATGIEKLFF.

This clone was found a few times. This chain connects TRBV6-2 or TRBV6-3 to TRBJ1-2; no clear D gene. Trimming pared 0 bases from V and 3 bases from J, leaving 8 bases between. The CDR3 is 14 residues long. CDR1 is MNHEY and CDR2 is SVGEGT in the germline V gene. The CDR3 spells CASSYSKADYGYTF. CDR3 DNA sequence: TGTGCCAGCAGTTACTCGAAGGCGGACTATGGCTACACCTTC.

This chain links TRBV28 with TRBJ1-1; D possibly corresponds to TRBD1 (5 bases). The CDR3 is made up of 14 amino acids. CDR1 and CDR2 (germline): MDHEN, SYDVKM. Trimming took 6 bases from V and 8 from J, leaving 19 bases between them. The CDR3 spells CASSPPGRGGEAFF. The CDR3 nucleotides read TGTGCCAGCAGCCCTCCGGGGCGGGGTGGCGAAGCTTTCTTT.

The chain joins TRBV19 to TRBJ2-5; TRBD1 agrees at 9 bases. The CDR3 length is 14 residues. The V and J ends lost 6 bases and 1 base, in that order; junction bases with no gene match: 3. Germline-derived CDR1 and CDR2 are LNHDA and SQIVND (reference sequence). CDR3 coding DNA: TGTGCCAGTAGAACACAGGGGGCCCAAGAGACCCAGTACTTC. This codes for CASRTQGAQETQYF. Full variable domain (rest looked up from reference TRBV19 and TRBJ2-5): DGGITQSPKYLFRKEGQNVTLSCEQNLNHDAMYWYRQDPGQGLRLIYYSQIVNDFQKGDIAEGYSVSREKKESFPLTVTSAQKNPTAFYLCASRTQGAQETQYFGPGTRLLVL.

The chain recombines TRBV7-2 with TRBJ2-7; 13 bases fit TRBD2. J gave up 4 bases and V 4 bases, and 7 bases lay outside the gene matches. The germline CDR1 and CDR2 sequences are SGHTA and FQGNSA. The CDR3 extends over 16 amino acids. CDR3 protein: CASSSGLAGLGYEQYF. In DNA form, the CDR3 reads TGTGCCAGCAGCTCGGGACTAGCGGGACTCGGGTACGAGCAGTACTTC.

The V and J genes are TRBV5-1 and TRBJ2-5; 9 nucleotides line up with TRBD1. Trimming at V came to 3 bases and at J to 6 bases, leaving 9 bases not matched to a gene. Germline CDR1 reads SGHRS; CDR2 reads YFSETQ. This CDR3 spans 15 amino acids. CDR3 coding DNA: TGCGCCAGCAGCTCCGCGCCACAGGGGGCGAAGACCCAGTACTTC. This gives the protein CASSSAPQGAKTQYF.

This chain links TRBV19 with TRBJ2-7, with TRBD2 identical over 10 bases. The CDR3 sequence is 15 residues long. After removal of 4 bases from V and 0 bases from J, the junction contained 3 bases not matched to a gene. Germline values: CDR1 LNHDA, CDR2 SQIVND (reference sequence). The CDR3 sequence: CASSTSGSSSYEQYF. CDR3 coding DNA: TGTGCCAGTAGTACTAGCGGGAGTTCCTCCTACGAGCAGTACTTC.

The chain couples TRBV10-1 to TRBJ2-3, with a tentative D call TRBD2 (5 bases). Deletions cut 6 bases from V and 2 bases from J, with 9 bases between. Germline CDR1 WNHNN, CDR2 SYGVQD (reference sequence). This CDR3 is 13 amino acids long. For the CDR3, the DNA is TGCGCCAGCAGGGAAGCGGCCACAGATACGCAGTATTTT. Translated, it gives CASREAATDTQYF.

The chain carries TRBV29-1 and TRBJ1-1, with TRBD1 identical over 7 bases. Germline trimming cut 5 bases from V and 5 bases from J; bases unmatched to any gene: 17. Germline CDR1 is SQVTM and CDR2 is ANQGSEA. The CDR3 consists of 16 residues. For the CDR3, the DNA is TGCAGCGTTACCCCCGGGACAGTCATTTCGGGGACTGAAGCTTTCTTT. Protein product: CSVTPGTVISGTEAFF. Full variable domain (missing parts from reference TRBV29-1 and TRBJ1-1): SAVISQKPSRDICQRGTSLTIQCQVDSQVTMMFWYRQQPGQSLTLIATANQGSEATYESGFVIDKFPISRPNLTFSTLTVSNMSPEDSSIYLCSVTPGTVISGTEAFFGQGTRLTVV.

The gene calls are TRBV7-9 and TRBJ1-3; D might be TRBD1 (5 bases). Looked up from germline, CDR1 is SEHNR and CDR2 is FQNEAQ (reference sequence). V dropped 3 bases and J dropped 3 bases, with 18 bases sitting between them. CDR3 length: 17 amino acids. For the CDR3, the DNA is TGTGCCAGCAGCTTTTATACAGGCTACGCACGTGGAAACACCATATATTTT. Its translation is CASSFYTGYARGNTIYF. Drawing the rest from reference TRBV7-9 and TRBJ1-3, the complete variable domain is DTGVSQNPRHKITKRGQNVTFRCDPISEHNRLYWYRQTLGQGPEFLTYFQNEAQLEKSRLLSDRFSAERPKGSFSTLEIQRTEQGDSAMYLCASSFYTGYARGNTIYFGEGSWLTVV.